This TCR beta chain originates from a study of blood T cells in healthy people across ages. Whole-study findings and limits: Long-lived donors had more naive CD4+ cells and higher diversity than aged donors.

On this clonotype itself: Antigen specificity is unknown.

Each sample had at least 6 million PBMCs isolated. Next came a second PCR, run for about 6 to 11 cycles, which used a sample-barcoded 5' primer along with a J-beta primer mix. Every cDNA was tagged by a template-switch adaptor with 12 random nucleotides. Every sample returned 3 million or more CDR3-containing paired-end reads. In TCRdb, the 5' RACE reads were re-called with MiXCR into one record per CDR3 protein. The sample has roughly 1,700,000 distinct CDR3 sequences, 28% seen once. Germline-derived CDR1 and CDR2 are SQVTM and ANQGSEA. The CDR3 length is 12 residues. V was pared by 6 bases and J by 11 bases, with 19 bases between.

The source is a woman aged 30 to 39 in good health. The chain is built from TRBV29-1 and TRBJ2-5; possible D gene TRBD1, 6 bases. The sequenced sample consisted of blood. CDR3 in amino acids: CSVGAGDNEQYF. The CDR3 DNA reads TGCAGCGTCGGGGCAGGGGACAATGAGCAGTACTTC.